The 18 T cell receptor beta chains listed next were all sequenced from one sample in a study of blood T cell repertoires in COVID-19. Profiled with immunoSEQ multiplex PCR; TCRdb holds only in-frame clones, not every one. Of roughly 150,000 clones in the sample, around nine tenths were seen once. What was sequenced was peripheral blood. Every receptor here comes from a man aged 50-59 years who had recovered from COVID-19.

J is TRBJ2-7 and V is TRBV6-2 or TRBV6-3; 7 bases are a match to TRBD1. The V gene's germline CDR1 is MNHEY and CDR2 SVGEGT. The CDR3 covers 14 residues. After removal of 5 bases from V and 4 bases from J, the junction contained 8 bases not matched to a gene. As DNA, the CDR3 is TGTGCCAGCAGTAAGGGACAGTATAGGTACGAGCAGTACTTC. It specifies CASSKGQYRYEQYF.

The chain carries TRBV7-2 and TRBJ1-4; D not certain. Germline values: CDR1 SGHTA, CDR2 FQGNSA. This CDR3 is built from 17 residues. Trimming removed 2 bases from V and 0 bases from J, with 13 bases in between. The CDR3 region is CASSLRGSFATNEKLFF. For the CDR3, the DNA is TGTGCCAGCAGCTTACGAGGCAGCTTTGCAACTAATGAAAAACTGTTTTTT.

The gene calls are TRBV7-2 and TRBJ1-6; 8 bases are shared with TRBD1. V was pared by 1 base and J by 4 bases, with 3 bases of the junction left unmatched. CDR3 size: 16 residues. From germline, CDR1 is SGHTA and CDR2 FQGNSA. This chain's CDR3 is CASSLGRDRYNSPLHF. The CDR3 DNA follows: TGTGCCAGCAGCTTAGGTCGGGACAGGTATAATTCACCCCTCCACTTT.

The V and J genes are TRBV7-3 and TRBJ2-3; no clear D. Trimming shortened V by 1 base and J by 8 bases, and 13 bases separated the two germline ends. The CDR3 is made up of 14 amino acids. The germline CDR1 and CDR2 sequences are SGHTA and FQGTGA. CDR3 nucleotides: TGTGCCAGCAGCTTAATAGCTGCCGGTGGTACGCAGTATTTT. This translates into CASSLIAAGGTQYF.

The chain employs TRBV4-2 and TRBJ2-7; weak D call: TRBD2 (7 bases). The CDR3 contains 14 residues. Germline CDR1 LGHNA, CDR2 YNFKEQ. V was pared by 0 bases and J by 6 bases, with 12 bases between. The CDR3 loop is CASSQDGLGGEQYF. CDR3 DNA sequence: TGTGCCAGCAGCCAAGACGGACTAGGGGGCGAGCAGTACTTC.

V usage is TRBV7-2 and J usage is TRBJ2-7; 9 bases line up with TRBD1. Germline lookup yields CDR1 SGHTA and CDR2 FQGNSA. There are 18 residues in the CDR3. Trimming at V came to 2 bases and at J to 4 bases, leaving 15 bases not matched to a gene. The chain's CDR3 is CASSLRLRTGGEGYEQYF. In nucleotides, the CDR3 is TGTGCCAGCAGCTTACGTTTGAGAACAGGGGGCGAAGGGTACGAGCAGTACTTC. Full variable domain (rest looked up from reference TRBV7-2 and TRBJ2-7): GAGVSQSPSNKVTEKGKDVELRCDPISGHTALYWYRQSLGQGLEFLIYFQGNSAPDKSGLPSDRFSAERTGGSVSTLTIQRTQQEDSAVYLCASSLRLRTGGEGYEQYFGPGTRLTVT.

The chain recombines TRBV5-1 with TRBJ2-5, with D perhaps TRBD1 (6 bases). Between the trimmed V and J ends, which lost 5 bases and 5 bases, there was a span of 19 bases. The V gene's germline CDR1 is SGHRS and CDR2 YFSETQ. The length of the CDR3 is 15 residues. The CDR3 nucleotides are TGCGCCAGCAGGTATTACAGGGTTGACGGGGAGACCCAGTACTTC. Protein product: CASRYYRVDGETQYF. Based on the CDR3 plus reference TRBV5-1 and TRBJ2-5, the full variable domain is KAGVTQTPRYLIKTRGQQVTLSCSPISGHRSVSWYQQTPGQGLQFLFEYFSETQRNKGNFPGRFSGRQFSNSRSEMNVSTLELGDSALYLCASRYYRVDGETQYFGPGTRLLVL.

The gene calls are TRBV6-6 and TRBJ1-2; TRBD1 aligns across 9 bases. CDR1 is MNHNY, CDR2 SVGAGI, per germline (reference sequence). The CDR3 extends over 14 amino acids. After removal of 5 bases from V and 7 bases from J, the junction contained 8 bases not matched to a gene. The CDR3 DNA reads as TGTGCCAGCAGTCAAGAACAGGGGGCGGCTGGCTACACCTTC. Its protein is CASSQEQGAAGYTF.

The chain combines TRBV7-9 with TRBJ1-2; 7 positions agree with TRBD1. Germline CDR1 is SEHNR and CDR2 is FQNEAQ (reference sequence). V was pared by 2 bases and J by 14 bases, with 8 bases of the junction left unmatched. This CDR3 is built from 12 residues. The CDR3 DNA reads TGTGCCAGCAGCTTAAAGACAGGGCTTCAGACCTTC. Translated, it gives CASSLKTGLQTF.

This chain connects TRBV11-2 to TRBJ2-5; D ambiguous. Germline V gives CDR1 SGHAT, CDR2 FQNNGV. The CDR3 is 15 amino acids. The V end was cut by 1 base, the J end by 0 bases, with 9 bases between. The CDR3 spells CASSLARGHQETQYF. As DNA, the CDR3 is TGTGCCAGCAGCTTAGCCCGAGGCCACCAAGAGACCCAGTACTTC.

The J gene is TRBJ2-2, the V gene TRBV19; D perhaps matches TRBD2 (6 bases). Germline-derived CDR1 and CDR2 are LNHDA and SQIVND (reference sequence). The CDR3 has 16 residues. Trimming took off 6 bases at V and 0 bases at J, with 14 bases between the two ends. The CDR3 nucleotides are TGTGCCAGTAGCATCTCGGGACTCCCGAACACCGGGGAGCTGTTTTTT. This sequence encodes CASSISGLPNTGELFF.

The gene calls are TRBV27 and TRBJ2-7, with a tentative D call TRBD2 (6 bases). The CDR3 has 15 amino acids. Per germline, CDR1 MNHEY and CDR2 SMNVEV (reference sequence). Trimming pared 4 bases from V and 4 bases from J, leaving 17 bases between. The CDR3 sequence is CASSSLGGGEYEQYF. The CDR3 DNA reads as TGTGCCAGCAGTTCCCTAGGTGGAGGGGAGTACGAGCAGTACTTC.

The CDR3 is CASSFASPGVAQETQYF. The CDR3 DNA reads as TGTGCCAGCAGTTTCGCTTCCCCGGGAGTCGCTCAAGAGACCCAGTACTTC. This chain joins TRBV3-1 (or the pseudogene TRBV3-2) and TRBJ2-5; D perhaps matches TRBD2 (6 bases). This CDR3 spans 17 amino acids. The V end was cut by 6 bases, the J end by 2 bases, with 22 bases between. Germline V CDR1 and CDR2: LGHDT, YNNKEL (reference sequence).

This clone appeared a few times. V and J are TRBV30 and TRBJ2-7; TRBD2 is a possible D gene (5 bases). Per the germline V gene, CDR1 is GTSNPN and CDR2 is SVGIG (reference sequence). The CDR3 spans 15 residues. V was cut by 4 bases and J by 1 base, with 17 bases left in between. CDR3 loop: CAWKAREGESYEQYF. CDR3 in DNA: TGTGCCTGGAAAGCGAGAGAGGGAGAATCCTACGAGCAGTACTTC.

The chain has TRBV29-1 and TRBJ2-7; 10 bases line up with TRBD1. Germline-derived CDR1 and CDR2 are SQVTM and ANQGSEA. The CDR3 has 12 residues. V lost 6 bases and J lost 5; bases outside the gene matches: 4. The CDR3 DNA follows: TGCAGCGTAAAGACAGGGGGCCACGAGCAGTACTTC. It translates to CSVKTGGHEQYF.

J is TRBJ2-7 and V is TRBV27, with TRBD2 matching 8 bases. Looked up from germline, CDR1 is MNHEY and CDR2 is SMNVEV (reference sequence). The CDR3 consists of 13 residues. V shed 8 bases and J 2 bases; nucleotides not matched to a gene: 5. The CDR3 sequence: CASRTSGTYEQYF. In DNA form, the CDR3 reads TGTGCCAGCCGAACTAGCGGCACCTACGAGCAGTACTTC.

This chain uses TRBV2 with TRBJ2-3, with TRBD2 as a possible D gene (5 bases). Trimming took 6 bases from V and 3 from J, leaving 10 bases between them. Germline V gene data show CDR1 as SNHLY and CDR2 as FYNNEI. This CDR3 comprises 13 residues. The CDR3, as DNA: TGTGCCAGCAGGCCAGAGGGAACAGATACGCAGTATTTT. Translated, it gives CASRPEGTDTQYF.

The chain recombines TRBV2 with TRBJ1-1, with TRBD1 as a possible D gene (5 bases). The V end was cut by 8 bases, the J end by 6 bases, with 16 bases between. This CDR3 has 13 amino acids. The germline gives CDR1 SNHLY, CDR2 FYNNEI. The CDR3 here is CASSAGGLAEAFF. The CDR3 bases are TGTGCCAGCTCCGCGGGGGGGTTGGCTGAAGCTTTCTTT.